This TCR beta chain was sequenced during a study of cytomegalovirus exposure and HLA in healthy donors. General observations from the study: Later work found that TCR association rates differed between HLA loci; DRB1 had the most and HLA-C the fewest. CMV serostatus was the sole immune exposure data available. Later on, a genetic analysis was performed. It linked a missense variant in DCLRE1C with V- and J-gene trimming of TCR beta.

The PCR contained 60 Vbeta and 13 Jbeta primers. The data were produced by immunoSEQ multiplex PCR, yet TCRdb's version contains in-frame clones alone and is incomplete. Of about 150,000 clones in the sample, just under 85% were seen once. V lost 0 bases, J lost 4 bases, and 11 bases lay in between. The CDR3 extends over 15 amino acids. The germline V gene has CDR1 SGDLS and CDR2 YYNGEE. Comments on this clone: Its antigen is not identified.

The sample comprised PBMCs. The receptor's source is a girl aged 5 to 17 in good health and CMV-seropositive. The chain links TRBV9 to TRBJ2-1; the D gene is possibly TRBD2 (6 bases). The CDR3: CASSVGLATYNEQFF. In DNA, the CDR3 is TGTGCCAGCAGCGTAGGCCTAGCGACGTACAATGAGCAGTTCTTC.